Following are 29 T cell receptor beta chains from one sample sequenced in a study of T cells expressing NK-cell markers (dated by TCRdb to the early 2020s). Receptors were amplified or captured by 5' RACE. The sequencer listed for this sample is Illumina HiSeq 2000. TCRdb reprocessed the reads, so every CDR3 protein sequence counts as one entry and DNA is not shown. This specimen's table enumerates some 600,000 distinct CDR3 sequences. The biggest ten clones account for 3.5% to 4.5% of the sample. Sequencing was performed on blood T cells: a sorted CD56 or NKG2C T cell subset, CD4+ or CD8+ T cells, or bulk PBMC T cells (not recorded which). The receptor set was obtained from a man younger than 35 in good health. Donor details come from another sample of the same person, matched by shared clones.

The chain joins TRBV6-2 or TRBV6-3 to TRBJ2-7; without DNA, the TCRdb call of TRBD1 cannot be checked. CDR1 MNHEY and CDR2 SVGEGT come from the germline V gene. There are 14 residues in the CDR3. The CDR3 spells CASSPRDWGYEQYF.

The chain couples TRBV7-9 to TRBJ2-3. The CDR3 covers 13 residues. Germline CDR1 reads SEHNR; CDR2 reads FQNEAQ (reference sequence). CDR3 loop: CASSRLSTDTQYF.

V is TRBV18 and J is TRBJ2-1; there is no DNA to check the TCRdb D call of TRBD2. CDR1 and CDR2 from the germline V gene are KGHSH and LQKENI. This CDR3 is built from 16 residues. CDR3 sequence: CASPGEDGADYNEQFF.

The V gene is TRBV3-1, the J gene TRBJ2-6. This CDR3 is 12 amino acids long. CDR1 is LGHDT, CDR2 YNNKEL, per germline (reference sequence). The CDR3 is CASSPGANVLTF.

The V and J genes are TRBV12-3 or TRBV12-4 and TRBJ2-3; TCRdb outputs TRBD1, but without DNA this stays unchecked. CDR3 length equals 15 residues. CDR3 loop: CASSSPARGTDTQYF.

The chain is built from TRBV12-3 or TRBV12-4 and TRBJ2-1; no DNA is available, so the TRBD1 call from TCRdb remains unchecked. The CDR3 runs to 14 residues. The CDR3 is CASSFGTGVNEQFF.

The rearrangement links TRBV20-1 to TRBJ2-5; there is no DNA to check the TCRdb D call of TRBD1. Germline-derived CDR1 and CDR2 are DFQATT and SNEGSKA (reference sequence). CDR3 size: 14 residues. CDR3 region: CSARDPGSGETQYF.

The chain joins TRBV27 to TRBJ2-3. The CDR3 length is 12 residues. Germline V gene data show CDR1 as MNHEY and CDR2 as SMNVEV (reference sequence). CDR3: CASSFWGDTQYF.

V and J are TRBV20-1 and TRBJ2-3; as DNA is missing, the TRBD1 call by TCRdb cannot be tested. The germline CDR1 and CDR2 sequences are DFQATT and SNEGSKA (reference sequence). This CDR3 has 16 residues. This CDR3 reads CSARDQGAGITDTQYF.

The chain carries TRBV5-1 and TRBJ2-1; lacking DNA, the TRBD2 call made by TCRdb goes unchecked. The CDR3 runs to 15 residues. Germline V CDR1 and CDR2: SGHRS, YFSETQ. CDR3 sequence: CASSLSRLEANEQFF.

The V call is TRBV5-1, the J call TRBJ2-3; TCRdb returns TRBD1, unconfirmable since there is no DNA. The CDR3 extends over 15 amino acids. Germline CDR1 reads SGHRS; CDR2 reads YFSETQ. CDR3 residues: CASSLFRGSTDTQYF.

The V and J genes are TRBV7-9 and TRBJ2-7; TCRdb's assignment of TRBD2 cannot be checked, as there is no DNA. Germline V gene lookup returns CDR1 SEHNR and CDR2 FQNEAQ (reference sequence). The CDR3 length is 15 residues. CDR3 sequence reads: CASSLKLAGMYEQYF.

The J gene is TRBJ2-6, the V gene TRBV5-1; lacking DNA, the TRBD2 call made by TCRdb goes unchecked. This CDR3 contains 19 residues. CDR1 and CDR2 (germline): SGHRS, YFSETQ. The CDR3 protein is CASSEALAGLLSGANVLTF.

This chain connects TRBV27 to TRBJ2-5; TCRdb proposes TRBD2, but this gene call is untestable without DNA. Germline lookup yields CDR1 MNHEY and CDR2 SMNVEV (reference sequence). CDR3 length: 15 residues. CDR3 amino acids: CASSLAGREWETQYF.

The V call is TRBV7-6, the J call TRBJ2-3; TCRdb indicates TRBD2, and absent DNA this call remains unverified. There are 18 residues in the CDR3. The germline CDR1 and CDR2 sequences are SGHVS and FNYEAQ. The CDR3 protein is CASSFPLLAGGVPDTQYF.

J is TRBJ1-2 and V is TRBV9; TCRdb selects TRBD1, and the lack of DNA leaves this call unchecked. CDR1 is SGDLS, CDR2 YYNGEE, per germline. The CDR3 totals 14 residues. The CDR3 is CASSVGGENYGYTF.

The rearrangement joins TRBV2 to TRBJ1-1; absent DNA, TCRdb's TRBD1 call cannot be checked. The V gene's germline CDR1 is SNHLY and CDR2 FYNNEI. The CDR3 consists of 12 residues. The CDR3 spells CASKGGPTEAFF. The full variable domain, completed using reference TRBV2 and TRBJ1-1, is EPEVTQTPSHQVTQMGQEVILRCVPISNHLYFYWYRQILGQKVEFLVSFYNNEISEKSEIFDDQFSVERPDGSNFTLKIRSTKLEDSAMYFCASKGGPTEAFFGQGTRLTVV.

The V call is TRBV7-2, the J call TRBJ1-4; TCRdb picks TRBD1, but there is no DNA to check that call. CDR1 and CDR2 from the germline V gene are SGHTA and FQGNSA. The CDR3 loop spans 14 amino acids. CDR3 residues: CASSNRAANEKLFF.

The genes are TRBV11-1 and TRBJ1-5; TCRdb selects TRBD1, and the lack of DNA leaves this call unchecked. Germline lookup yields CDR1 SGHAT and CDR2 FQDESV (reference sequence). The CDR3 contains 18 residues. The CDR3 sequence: CASSSLAFGTGRNQPQHF.

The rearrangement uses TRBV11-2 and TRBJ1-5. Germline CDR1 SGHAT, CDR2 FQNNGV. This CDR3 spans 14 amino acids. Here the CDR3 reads CASSQAGSNQPQHF. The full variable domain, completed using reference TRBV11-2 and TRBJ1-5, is EAGVAQSPRYKIIEKRQSVAFWCNPISGHATLYWYQQILGQGPKLLIQFQNNGVVDDSQLPKDRFSAERLKGVDSTLKIQPAKLEDSAVYLCASSQAGSNQPQHFGDGTRLSIL.

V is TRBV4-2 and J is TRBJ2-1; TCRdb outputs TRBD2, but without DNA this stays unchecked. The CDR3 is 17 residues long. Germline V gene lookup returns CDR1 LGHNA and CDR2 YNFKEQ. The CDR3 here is CASSQGTAGSAYNEQFF.

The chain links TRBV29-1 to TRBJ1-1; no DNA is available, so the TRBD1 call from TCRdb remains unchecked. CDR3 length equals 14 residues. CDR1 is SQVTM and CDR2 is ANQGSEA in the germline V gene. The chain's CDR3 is CSAYRLALNTEAFF.

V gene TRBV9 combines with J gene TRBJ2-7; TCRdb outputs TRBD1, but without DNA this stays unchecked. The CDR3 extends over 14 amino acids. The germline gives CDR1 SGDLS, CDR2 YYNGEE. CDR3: CASSLGTVSYEQYF.

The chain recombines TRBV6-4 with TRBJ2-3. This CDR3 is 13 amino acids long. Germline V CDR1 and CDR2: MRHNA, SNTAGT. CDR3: CASSDRLTDTQYF.

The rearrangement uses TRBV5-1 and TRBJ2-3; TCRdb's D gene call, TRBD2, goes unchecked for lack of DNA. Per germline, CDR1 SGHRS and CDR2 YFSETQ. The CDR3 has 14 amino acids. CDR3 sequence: CASRTAGQRDTQYF.

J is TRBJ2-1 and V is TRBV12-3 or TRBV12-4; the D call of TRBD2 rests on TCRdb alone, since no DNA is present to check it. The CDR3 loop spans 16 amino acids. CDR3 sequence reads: CASSFDSSGGVNEQFF.

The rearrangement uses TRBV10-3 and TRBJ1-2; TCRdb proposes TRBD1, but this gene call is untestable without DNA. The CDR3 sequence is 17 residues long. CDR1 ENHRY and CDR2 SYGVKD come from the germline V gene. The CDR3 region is CAISESRDSDSNYGYTF.

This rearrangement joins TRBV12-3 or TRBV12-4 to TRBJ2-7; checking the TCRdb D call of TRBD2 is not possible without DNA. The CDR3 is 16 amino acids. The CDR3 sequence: CASSSSGPWGSYEQYF.

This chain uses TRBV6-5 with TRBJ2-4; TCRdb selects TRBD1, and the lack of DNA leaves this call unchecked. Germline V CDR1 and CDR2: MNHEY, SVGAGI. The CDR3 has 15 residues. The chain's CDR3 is CASSYGTGKGNIQYF.